This TCR beta chain was observed in a study of T cells in Graves' hyperthyroidism and ophthalmopathy. In this sample, this clonotype turned up many times. The CDR3 contains 16 residues. Germline-derived CDR1 and CDR2 are LGHDT and YNNKEL (reference sequence). Trimming removed 0 bases from V and 3 bases from J; junction bases left unmatched: 5. RNA transcripts served as the template for amplifying TCR beta CDR3 regions. First-round RT-PCR targeting the TCR CDR3 was performed with the HTBI primer set. Using its own MiXCR run on the multiplex PCR reads, TCRdb lists one record per CDR3 protein. Among about 610,000 distinct CDR3 sequences listed, roughly 14% were seen once.

The chain carries TRBV3-1 and TRBJ2-5; TRBD1 matches 9 bases. The origin of this receptor is a middle-aged woman with Graves' ophthalmopathy. Input material: blood. The chain's CDR3 is CASSQDVGQGKETQYF. CDR3 coding DNA: TGTGCCAGCAGCCAAGACGTGGGACAGGGAAAAGAGACCCAGTACTTC.